Presented here are 21 T cell receptor beta chains from one specimen sequenced in a study of blood T cell repertoires in COVID-19. TCRdb's table, derived via immunoSEQ multiplex PCR, lists solely in-frame clones and lacks some. The sample includes about 150,000 clones, more than 75% of them seen just once. Sequenced input: peripheral blood. Every receptor here comes from a man in his late teens or twenties with COVID-19, enrolled during active disease.

The rearrangement uses TRBV7-2 and TRBJ1-5; unclear D gene. V lost 1 base to trimming and J lost 6 bases, with 13 bases between them. CDR1 is SGHTA, CDR2 FQGNSA, per germline. The CDR3 contains 15 residues. The CDR3: CASSLGGQEGQPQHF. The CDR3 DNA follows: TGTGCCAGCAGCTTAGGAGGGCAGGAGGGTCAGCCCCAGCATTTT. Full variable domain (missing parts from reference TRBV7-2 and TRBJ1-5): GAGVSQSPSNKVTEKGKDVELRCDPISGHTALYWYRQSLGQGLEFLIYFQGNSAPDKSGLPSDRFSAERTGGSVSTLTIQRTQQEDSAVYLCASSLGGQEGQPQHFGDGTRLSIL.

The rearrangement joins TRBV19 to TRBJ2-2; 13 bases agree with TRBD2. The germline V gene encodes CDR1 LNHDA and CDR2 SQIVND (reference sequence). V was pared by 2 bases and J by 1 base, with 7 bases of the junction left unmatched. The CDR3 covers 19 residues. The CDR3 sequence: CASSIMGLAGNLNTGELFF. CDR3 bases: TGTGCCAGTAGTATAATGGGACTAGCGGGGAACCTGAACACCGGGGAGCTGTTTTTT.

This chain connects TRBV21-1 to TRBJ2-1; TRBD2, the table's D call, was not compared with the DNA. TRBV21-1 is classified as a pseudogene. CDR3 length equals 20 residues. CDR3 loop: CASSKRSGLAGVSSYNEQFF. As DNA, the CDR3 is TGTGCCAGCAGCAAAAGGTCGGGACTAGCGGGAGTGAGCTCCTACAATGAGCAGTTCTTC.

V and J are TRBV28 and TRBJ1-2, with a possible D match to TRBD1 (6 bases). Germline assignment: CDR1 MDHEN and CDR2 SYDVKM. CDR3 size: 16 residues. V lost 4 bases and J 4 bases, leaving 19 bases between the germline ends. The CDR3 loop reads CASSSLLTGLVYGYTF. The CDR3, as DNA: TGTGCCAGCAGTTCCCTCCTTACAGGGTTGGTCTATGGCTACACCTTC.

This sequence joins TRBV28 and TRBJ2-5; D might be TRBD2 (5 bases). The CDR3 spans 15 residues. V lost 5 bases to trimming and J lost 5 bases, with 18 bases between them. Germline CDR1 MDHEN, CDR2 SYDVKM. Here the CDR3 DNA reads TGTGCCAGCAGTCGGATGGTGGGAGCGAGGGAGACCCAGTACTTC. This encodes CASSRMVGARETQYF.

This clone appeared a few times. J is TRBJ1-1 and V is TRBV28, with 8 nucleotides matching TRBD1. Germline CDR1 MDHEN, CDR2 SYDVKM. J gave up 4 bases and V 2 bases, and 12 bases lay outside the gene matches. This CDR3 contains 17 residues. In DNA, the CDR3 is TGTGCCAGCAGTTTAAGGGGGCCCGGGACAGGTCTCACTGAAGCTTTCTTT. Amino acids: CASSLRGPGTGLTEAFF.

This sequence joins TRBV7-3 and TRBJ2-1; D is unclear. This CDR3 region has 12 residues. Deletions cut 0 bases from V and 6 bases from J, with 3 bases between. Germline V gives CDR1 SGHTA, CDR2 FQGTGA. CDR3 sequence reads: CASSLTGNEQFF. The CDR3 DNA reads TGTGCCAGCAGCTTAACCGGCAATGAGCAGTTCTTC.

The V call is TRBV6-2 or TRBV6-3, the J call TRBJ2-4; 13 bases match TRBD2. Trimming cost V 4 bases and J 1 base; bases outside gene matches: 7. The germline V gene encodes CDR1 MNHEY and CDR2 SVGEGT. The CDR3 runs 18 residues. CDR3 coding DNA: TGTGCCAGCAGTTCAAGGACTAGCGGGAGAGGGGCCAAAAACATTCAGTACTTC. Translation gives CASSSRTSGRGAKNIQYF.

CDR3 region: CASSLSDTQYF. As DNA, the CDR3 is TGTGCCAGCAGCCTCTCCGATACGCAGTATTTT. The chain carries TRBV14 and TRBJ2-3; no reliable D call. This CDR3 contains 11 residues. CDR1 is SGHDN and CDR2 is FVKESK in the germline V gene. Trimming removed 4 bases from V and 6 bases from J, with 5 bases in between.

The genes are TRBV19 and TRBJ1-1; no firm D call. In germline, CDR1 is LNHDA, CDR2 SQIVND (reference sequence). V gave up 5 bases and J gave up 1 base, with 8 bases separating them. The CDR3 covers 13 residues. CDR3 sequence reads: CASSWQWNTEAFF. CDR3 coding DNA: TGTGCCAGTAGTTGGCAGTGGAACACTGAAGCTTTCTTT.

The chain recombines TRBV19 with TRBJ2-7; 7 nucleotides align to TRBD1. J lost 1 base, V lost 6 bases, and 6 bases had no gene match. CDR3 length: 14 amino acids. Germline loops: CDR1 LNHDA, CDR2 SQIVND (reference sequence). The chain's CDR3 is CASSYGDSSYEQYF. DNA for the CDR3: TGTGCCAGTAGCTACGGGGACAGTTCCTACGAGCAGTACTTC. The full variable domain, completed using reference TRBV19 and TRBJ2-7, is DGGITQSPKYLFRKEGQNVTLSCEQNLNHDAMYWYRQDPGQGLRLIYYSQIVNDFQKGDIAEGYSVSREKKESFPLTVTSAQKNPTAFYLCASSYGDSSYEQYFGPGTRLTVT.

As DNA, the CDR3 is TGCGCCAGCAGCTATTACATCCGGGACAGCAACACCGGGGAGCTGTTTTTT. Protein: CASSYYIRDSNTGELFF. The V and J genes are TRBV5-1 and TRBJ2-2, with TRBD1 identical over 7 bases. There are 17 residues in the CDR3. CDR1 is SGHRS and CDR2 is YFSETQ in the germline V gene. J lost 2 bases, V lost 3 bases, and 10 bases had no gene match.

The chain combines TRBV7-2 with TRBJ1-5; D possibly corresponds to TRBD1 (6 bases). Trimming shortened V by 5 bases and J by 4 bases, and 12 bases separated the two germline ends. This CDR3 region has 14 residues. Germline loops: CDR1 SGHTA, CDR2 FQGNSA. The CDR3 region has the DNA TGTGCCAGCAGCATTGGACAGTATAATCAGCCCCAGCATTTT. It specifies CASSIGQYNQPQHF.

The rearrangement uses TRBV9 and TRBJ1-1; D is perhaps TRBD1 (5 bases). The germline V and J ends were trimmed by 4 bases and 1 base, with 11 bases remaining between them. The CDR3 is made up of 14 amino acids. Germline V gene data show CDR1 as SGDLS and CDR2 as YYNGEE. The CDR3 loop reads CASSLTETNTEAFF. In DNA, the CDR3 is TGTGCCAGCAGCCTGACAGAGACGAACACTGAAGCTTTCTTT.

The chain joins TRBV3-1 (or the pseudogene TRBV3-2) to TRBJ2-2; possibly TRBD2 for D (6 bases). Germline V CDR1 and CDR2: LGHDT, YNNKEL (reference sequence). This CDR3 contains 12 residues. Trimming cost V 8 bases and J 5 bases, with 9 bases left between them. Here the CDR3 reads CASGSGTGELFF. The CDR3 bases are TGTGCCAGCGGGAGCGGGACCGGGGAGCTGTTTTTT.

A word on this clone: The germline gene is not matched at one end of the junction; a read error may be the cause. In nucleotides, the CDR3 is TGCAGCGGGACGGGACTTTTGAAGACTGAAGCTTTCTTT. Amino acids: CSGTGLLKTEAFF. The chain is built from TRBV29-1 and TRBJ1-1, with D maybe TRBD1 (5 bases). Per the germline V gene, CDR1 is SQVTM and CDR2 is ANQGSEA. This CDR3 comprises 13 residues.

The chain carries TRBV5-6 and TRBJ2-7; D possibly corresponds to TRBD2 (6 bases). The germline V and J ends were trimmed by 0 bases and 2 bases, with 9 bases remaining between them. The CDR3 contains 14 residues. The germline gives CDR1 SGHDT, CDR2 YYEEEE. CDR3: CASSLGPGAYEQYF. In nucleotides, the CDR3 is TGTGCCAGCAGCTTGGGGCCGGGGGCCTACGAGCAGTACTTC.

The rearrangement links TRBV5-4 to TRBJ2-1; 15 positions agree with TRBD2. CDR1 is SGHNT, CDR2 YYREEE, per germline (reference sequence). The CDR3 covers 19 residues. J lost 4 bases, V lost 4 bases, and 12 bases had no gene match. The DNA of the CDR3 is TGTGCCAGCAGCGTACCGGGACTAGCGGGAGGTGCGGTGTACAATGAGCAGTTCTTC. This encodes CASSVPGLAGGAVYNEQFF.

V gene TRBV18 combines with J gene TRBJ2-2; D perhaps matches TRBD2 (6 bases). Germline-derived CDR1 and CDR2 are KGHSH and LQKENI. The CDR3 contains 17 residues. V shed 2 bases and J shed 2 bases, with 15 bases lying between them. This CDR3 reads CASSPALAGQNTGELFF. The CDR3 DNA reads as TGTGCCAGCTCACCAGCACTAGCAGGGCAAAACACCGGGGAGCTGTTTTTT.

The chain links TRBV25-1 to TRBJ2-2, with a weak D call TRBD1 (6 bases). V shed 8 bases and J shed 4 bases, with 14 bases lying between them. There are 14 residues in the CDR3. Germline V lookup: CDR1 MGHDK, CDR2 SYGVNS. The CDR3 bases are TGTGCCAGCCGGTTACAGGGTCCCACCGGGGAGCTGTTTTTT. Amino acid sequence: CASRLQGPTGELFF.

This clone was counted once. CDR3 in amino acids: CASSRRSEQETQYF. The CDR3 DNA is TGTGCCAGCAGCCGGAGGAGCGAACAAGAGACCCAGTACTTC. The rearrangement uses TRBV27 and TRBJ2-5; D possibly corresponds to TRBD2 (5 bases). The CDR3 extends over 14 amino acids. V lost 6 bases and J 2 bases, leaving 13 bases between the germline ends. The germline V gene encodes CDR1 MNHEY and CDR2 SMNVEV (reference sequence).